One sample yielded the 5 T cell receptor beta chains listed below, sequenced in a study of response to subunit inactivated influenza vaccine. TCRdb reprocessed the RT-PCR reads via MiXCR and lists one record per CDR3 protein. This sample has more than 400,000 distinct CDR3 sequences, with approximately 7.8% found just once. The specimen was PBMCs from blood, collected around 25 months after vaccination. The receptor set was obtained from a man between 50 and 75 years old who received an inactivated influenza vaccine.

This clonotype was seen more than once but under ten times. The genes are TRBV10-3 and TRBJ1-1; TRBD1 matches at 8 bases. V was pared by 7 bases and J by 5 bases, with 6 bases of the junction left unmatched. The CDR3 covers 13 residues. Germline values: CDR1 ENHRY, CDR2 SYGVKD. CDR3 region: CAINTGGGTEAFF. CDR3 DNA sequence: TGTGCCATCAATACAGGGGGAGGAACTGAAGCTTTCTTT.

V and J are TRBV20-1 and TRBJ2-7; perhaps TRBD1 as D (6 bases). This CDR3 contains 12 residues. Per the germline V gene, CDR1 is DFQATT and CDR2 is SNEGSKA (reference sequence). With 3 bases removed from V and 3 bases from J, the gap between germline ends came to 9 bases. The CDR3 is CSASRGRYEQYF. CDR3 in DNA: TGCAGTGCTAGCAGGGGACGCTACGAGCAGTACTTC.

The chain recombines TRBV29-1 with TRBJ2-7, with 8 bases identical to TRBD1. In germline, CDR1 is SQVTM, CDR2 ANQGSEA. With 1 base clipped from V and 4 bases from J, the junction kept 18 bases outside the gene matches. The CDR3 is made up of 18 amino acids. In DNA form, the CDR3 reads TGCAGCGTTGAAGTCGTAAGGTCAGGGGGCGCTTTAAGGTACGAGCAGTACTTC. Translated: CSVEVVRSGGALRYEQYF.

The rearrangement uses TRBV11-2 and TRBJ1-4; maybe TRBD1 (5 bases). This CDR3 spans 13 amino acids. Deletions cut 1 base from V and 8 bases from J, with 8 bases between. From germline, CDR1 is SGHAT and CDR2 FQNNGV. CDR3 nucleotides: TGTGCCAGCAGCTTAGGACAGAAAGAAAAACTGTTTTTT. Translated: CASSLGQKEKLFF.

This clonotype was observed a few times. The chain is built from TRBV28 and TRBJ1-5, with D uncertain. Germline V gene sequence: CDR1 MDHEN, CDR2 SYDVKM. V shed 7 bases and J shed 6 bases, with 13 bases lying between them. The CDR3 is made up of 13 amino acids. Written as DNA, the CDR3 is TGTGCCAGCAAGTCCTCCGGGTTTCAGCCCCAGCATTTT. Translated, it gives CASKSSGFQPQHF.